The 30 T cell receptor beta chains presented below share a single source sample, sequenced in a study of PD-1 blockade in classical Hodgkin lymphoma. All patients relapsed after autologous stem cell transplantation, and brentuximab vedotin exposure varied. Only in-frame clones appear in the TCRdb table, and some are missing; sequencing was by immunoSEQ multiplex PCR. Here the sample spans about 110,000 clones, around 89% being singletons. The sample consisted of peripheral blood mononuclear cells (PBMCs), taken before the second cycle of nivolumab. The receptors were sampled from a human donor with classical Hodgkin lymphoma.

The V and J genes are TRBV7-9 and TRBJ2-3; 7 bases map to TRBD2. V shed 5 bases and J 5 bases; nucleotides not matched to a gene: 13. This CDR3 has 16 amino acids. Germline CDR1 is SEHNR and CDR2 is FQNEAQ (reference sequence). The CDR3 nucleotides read TGTGCCAGCAGCCCCTCGCTCGCGGGAGTGGGAGATACGCAGTATTTT. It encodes CASSPSLAGVGDTQYF.

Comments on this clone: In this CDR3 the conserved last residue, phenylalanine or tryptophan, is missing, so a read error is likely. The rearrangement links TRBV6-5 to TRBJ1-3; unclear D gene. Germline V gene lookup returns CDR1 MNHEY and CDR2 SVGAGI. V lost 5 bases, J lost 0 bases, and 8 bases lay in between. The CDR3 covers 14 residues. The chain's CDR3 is CASSRTPSGNTIYL. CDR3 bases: TGTGCCAGCAGTCGTACACCCTCTGGAAACACCATATATCTT.

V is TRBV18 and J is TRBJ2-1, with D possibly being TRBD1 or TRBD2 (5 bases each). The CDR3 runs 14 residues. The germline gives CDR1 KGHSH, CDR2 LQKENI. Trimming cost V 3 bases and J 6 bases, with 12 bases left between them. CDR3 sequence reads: CASSPQGDFNEQFF. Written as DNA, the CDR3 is TGTGCCAGCTCACCCCAGGGAGACTTCAATGAGCAGTTCTTC.

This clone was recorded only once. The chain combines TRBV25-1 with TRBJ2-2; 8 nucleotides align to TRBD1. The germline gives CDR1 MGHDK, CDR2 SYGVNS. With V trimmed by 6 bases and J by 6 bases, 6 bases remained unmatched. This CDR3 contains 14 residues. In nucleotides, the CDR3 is TGTGCCAGCAGAGAGACAGGGGAGGCCGGGGAGCTGTTTTTT. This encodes CASRETGEAGELFF.

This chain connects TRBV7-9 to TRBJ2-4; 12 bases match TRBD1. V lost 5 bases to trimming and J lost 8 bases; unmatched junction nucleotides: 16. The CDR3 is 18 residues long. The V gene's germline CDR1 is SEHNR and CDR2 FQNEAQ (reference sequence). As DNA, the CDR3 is TGTGCCAGCAGCCCAACTTTTCCGGGACAGGGGGCTTTGGACATTCAGTACTTC. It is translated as CASSPTFPGQGALDIQYF.

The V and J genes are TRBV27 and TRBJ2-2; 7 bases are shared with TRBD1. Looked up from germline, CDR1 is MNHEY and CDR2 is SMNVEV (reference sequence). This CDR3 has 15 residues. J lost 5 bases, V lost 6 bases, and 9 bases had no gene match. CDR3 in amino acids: CASSTLTGYTGELFF. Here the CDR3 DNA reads TGTGCCAGCAGCACACTGACAGGGTATACCGGGGAGCTGTTTTTT.

CDR3 DNA sequence: TGTGCCAGCAGTTTACTCCATTCCTCTGGAAACACCATATATTTT. This translates into CASSLLHSSGNTIYF. The rearrangement joins TRBV28 to TRBJ1-3; D ambiguous. V shed 2 bases and J shed 0 bases, with 8 bases lying between them. The germline CDR1 and CDR2 sequences are MDHEN and SYDVKM. This CDR3 comprises 15 residues.

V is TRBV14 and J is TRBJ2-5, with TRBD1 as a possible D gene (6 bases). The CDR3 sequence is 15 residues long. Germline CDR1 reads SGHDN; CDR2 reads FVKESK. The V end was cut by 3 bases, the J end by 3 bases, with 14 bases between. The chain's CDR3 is CASSQEVAGEETQYF. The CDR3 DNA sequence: TGTGCCAGCAGCCAGGAGGTAGCAGGGGAAGAGACCCAGTACTTC.

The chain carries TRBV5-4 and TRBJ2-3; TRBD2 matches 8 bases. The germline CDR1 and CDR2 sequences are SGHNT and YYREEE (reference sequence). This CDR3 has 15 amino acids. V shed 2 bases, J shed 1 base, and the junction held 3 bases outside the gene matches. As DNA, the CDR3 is TGTGCCAGCAGCTTTGCACTAGCGGGCACAGATACGCAGTATTTT. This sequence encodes CASSFALAGTDTQYF. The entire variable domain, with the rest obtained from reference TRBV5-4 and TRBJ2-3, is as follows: ETGVTQSPTHLIKTRGQQVTLRCSSQSGHNTVSWYQQALGQGPQFIFQYYREEENGRGNFPPRFSGLQFPNYSSELNVNALELDDSALYLCASSFALAGTDTQYFGPGTRLTVL.

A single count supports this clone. CDR3 protein: CASSLARQRGGFF. As DNA, the CDR3 is TGTGCCAGCAGCTTAGCCCGACAGCGAGGGGGGTTCTTC. The chain joins TRBV7-2 to TRBJ2-1, with D possibly matching TRBD1 (6 bases). The CDR3 is 13 residues long. Trimming cost V 0 bases and J 15 bases, with 15 bases left between them. From germline, CDR1 is SGHTA and CDR2 FQGNSA.

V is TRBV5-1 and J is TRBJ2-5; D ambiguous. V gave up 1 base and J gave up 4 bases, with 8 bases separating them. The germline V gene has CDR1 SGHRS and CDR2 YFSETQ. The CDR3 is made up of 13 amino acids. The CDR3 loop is CASSLTALETQYF. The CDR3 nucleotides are TGCGCCAGCAGCTTGACAGCTCTAGAGACCCAGTACTTC.

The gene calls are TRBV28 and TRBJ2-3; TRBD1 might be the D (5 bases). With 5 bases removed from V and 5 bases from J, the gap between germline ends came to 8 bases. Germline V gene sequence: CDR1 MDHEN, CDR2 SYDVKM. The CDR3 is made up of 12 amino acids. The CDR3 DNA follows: TGTGCCAGCAGTATACAGGTAGATACGCAGTATTTT. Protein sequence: CASSIQVDTQYF.

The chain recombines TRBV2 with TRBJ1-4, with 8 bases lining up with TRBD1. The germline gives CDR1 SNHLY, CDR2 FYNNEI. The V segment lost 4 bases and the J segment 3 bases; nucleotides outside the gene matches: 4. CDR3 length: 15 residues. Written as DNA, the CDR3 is TGTGCCAGCAGTGCAGGGGGCGCCGCTAATGAAAAACTGTTTTTT. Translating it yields CASSAGGAANEKLFF. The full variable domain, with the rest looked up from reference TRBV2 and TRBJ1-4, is EPEVTQTPSHQVTQMGQEVILRCVPISNHLYFYWYRQILGQKVEFLVSFYNNEISEKSEIFDDQFSVERPDGSNFTLKIRSTKLEDSAMYFCASSAGGAANEKLFFGSGTQLSVL.

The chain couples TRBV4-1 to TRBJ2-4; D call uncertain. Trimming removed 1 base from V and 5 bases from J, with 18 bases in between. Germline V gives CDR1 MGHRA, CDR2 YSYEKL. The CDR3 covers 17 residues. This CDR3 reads CASSQAALREYENIQYF. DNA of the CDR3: TGCGCCAGCAGCCAAGCAGCCCTCCGAGAATACGAAAACATTCAGTACTTC.

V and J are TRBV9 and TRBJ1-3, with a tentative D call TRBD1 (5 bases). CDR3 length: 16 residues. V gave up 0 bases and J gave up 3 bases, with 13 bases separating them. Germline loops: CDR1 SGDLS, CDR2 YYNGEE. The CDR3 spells CASSVEGAGSGNTIYF. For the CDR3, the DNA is TGTGCCAGCAGCGTAGAAGGGGCAGGGAGTGGAAACACCATATATTTT. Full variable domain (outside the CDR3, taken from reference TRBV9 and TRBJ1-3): DSGVTQTPKHLITATGQRVTLRCSPRSGDLSVYWYQQSLDQGLQFLIQYYNGEERAKGNILERFSAQQFPDLHSELNLSSLELGDSALYFCASSVEGAGSGNTIYFGEGSWLTVV.

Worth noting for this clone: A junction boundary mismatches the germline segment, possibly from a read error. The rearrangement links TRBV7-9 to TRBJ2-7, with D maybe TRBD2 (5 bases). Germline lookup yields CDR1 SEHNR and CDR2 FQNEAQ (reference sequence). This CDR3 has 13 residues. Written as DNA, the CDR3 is TGTGCCAGCAGCCTAGCCACCTCCTACGAGCAGTACTTC. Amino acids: CASSLATSYEQYF.

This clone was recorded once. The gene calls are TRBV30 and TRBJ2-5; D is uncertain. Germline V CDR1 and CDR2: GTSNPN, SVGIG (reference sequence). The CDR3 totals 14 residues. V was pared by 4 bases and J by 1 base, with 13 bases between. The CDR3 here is CAWKVMAAQETQYF. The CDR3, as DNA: TGTGCCTGGAAGGTTATGGCAGCCCAAGAGACCCAGTACTTC.

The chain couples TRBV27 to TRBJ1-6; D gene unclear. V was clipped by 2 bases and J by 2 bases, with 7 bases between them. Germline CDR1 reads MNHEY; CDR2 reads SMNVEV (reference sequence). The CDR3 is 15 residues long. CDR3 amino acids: CASSLEGPYNSPLHF. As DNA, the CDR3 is TGTGCCAGCAGTTTAGAAGGGCCCTATAATTCACCCCTCCACTTT.

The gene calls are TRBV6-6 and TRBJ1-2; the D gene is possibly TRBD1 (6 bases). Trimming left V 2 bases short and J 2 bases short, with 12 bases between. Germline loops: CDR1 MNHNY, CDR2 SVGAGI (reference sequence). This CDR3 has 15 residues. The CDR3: CASSYEGGLNYGYTF. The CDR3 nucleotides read TGTGCCAGCAGTTACGAAGGGGGGCTGAACTATGGCTACACCTTC.

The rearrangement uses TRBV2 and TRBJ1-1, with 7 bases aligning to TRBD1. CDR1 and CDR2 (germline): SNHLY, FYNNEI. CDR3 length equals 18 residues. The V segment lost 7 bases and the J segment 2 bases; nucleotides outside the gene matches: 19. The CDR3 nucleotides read TGTGCCAGCACCACTGTGAACAGGGGACCCCGAGGAAACACTGAAGCTTTCTTT. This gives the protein CASTTVNRGPRGNTEAFF. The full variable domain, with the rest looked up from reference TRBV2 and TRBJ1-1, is EPEVTQTPSHQVTQMGQEVILRCVPISNHLYFYWYRQILGQKVEFLVSFYNNEISEKSEIFDDQFSVERPDGSNFTLKIRSTKLEDSAMYFCASTTVNRGPRGNTEAFFGQGTRLTVV.

CDR3 residues: CASSQGRGRASTDTQYF. The CDR3 DNA reads TGCGCCAGCAGCCAAGGGAGGGGGAGGGCCAGCACAGATACGCAGTATTTT. The chain recombines TRBV4-3 with TRBJ2-3; perhaps TRBD2 as D (7 bases). The CDR3 sequence is 17 residues long. Germline CDR1 reads LGHNA; CDR2 reads YSLEER. Trimming pared 1 base from V and 0 bases from J, leaving 14 bases between.

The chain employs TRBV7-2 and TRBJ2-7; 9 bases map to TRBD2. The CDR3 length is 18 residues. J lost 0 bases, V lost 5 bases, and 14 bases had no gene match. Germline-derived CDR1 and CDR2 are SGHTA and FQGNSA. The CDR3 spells CASSTPSRGGRASYEQYF. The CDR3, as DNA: TGTGCCAGCAGCACCCCGTCGCGAGGCGGGAGGGCCTCCTACGAGCAGTACTTC. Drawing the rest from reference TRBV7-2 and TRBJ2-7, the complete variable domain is GAGVSQSPSNKVTEKGKDVELRCDPISGHTALYWYRQSLGQGLEFLIYFQGNSAPDKSGLPSDRFSAERTGGSVSTLTIQRTQQEDSAVYLCASSTPSRGGRASYEQYFGPGTRLTVT.

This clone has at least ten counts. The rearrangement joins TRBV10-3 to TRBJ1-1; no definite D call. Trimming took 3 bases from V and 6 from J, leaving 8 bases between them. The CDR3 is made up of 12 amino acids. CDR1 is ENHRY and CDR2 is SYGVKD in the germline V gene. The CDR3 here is CAISDDTPEAFF. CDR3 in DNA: TGTGCCATCAGTGACGATACCCCTGAAGCTTTCTTT.

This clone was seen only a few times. CDR3 DNA sequence: TGTGCCAGCAGCCCCTTCGGGGACGCAGGGGGTGGCTACACCTTC. It is translated as CASSPFGDAGGGYTF. This rearrangement joins TRBV5-6 to TRBJ1-2; TRBD1 matches 7 bases. The germline V gene has CDR1 SGHDT and CDR2 YYEEEE. This CDR3 has 15 residues. V lost 4 bases to trimming and J lost 7 bases; unmatched junction nucleotides: 13.

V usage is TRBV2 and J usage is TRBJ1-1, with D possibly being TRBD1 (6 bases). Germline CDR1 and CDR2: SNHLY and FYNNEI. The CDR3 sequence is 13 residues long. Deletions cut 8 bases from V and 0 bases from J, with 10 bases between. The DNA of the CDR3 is TGTGCCAGCCAAGGGGGAGTGAACACTGAAGCTTTCTTT. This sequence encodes CASQGGVNTEAFF.

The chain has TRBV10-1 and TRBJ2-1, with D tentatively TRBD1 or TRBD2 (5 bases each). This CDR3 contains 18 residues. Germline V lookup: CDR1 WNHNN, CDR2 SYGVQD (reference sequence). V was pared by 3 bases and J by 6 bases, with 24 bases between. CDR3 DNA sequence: TGCGCCAGCAGTGACTCCGACAGCGGACCCCGCAGGATCAATGAGCAGTTCTTC. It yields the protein CASSDSDSGPRRINEQFF.

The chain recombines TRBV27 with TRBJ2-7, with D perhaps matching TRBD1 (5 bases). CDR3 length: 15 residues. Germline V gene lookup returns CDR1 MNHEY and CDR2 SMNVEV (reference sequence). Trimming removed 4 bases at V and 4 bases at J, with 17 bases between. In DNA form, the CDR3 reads TGTGCCAGCAGTTACGACAGAAACTCTTTTTACGAGCAGTACTTC. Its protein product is CASSYDRNSFYEQYF.

As DNA, the CDR3 is TGTGCCAGCAGTTTACCCGCAGATACGCAGTATTTT. It translates to CASSLPADTQYF. This chain connects TRBV27 to TRBJ2-3; no reliable D call. Germline V gene data show CDR1 as MNHEY and CDR2 as SMNVEV (reference sequence). V lost 2 bases, J lost 4 bases, and 4 bases lay in between. This CDR3 is built from 12 residues.

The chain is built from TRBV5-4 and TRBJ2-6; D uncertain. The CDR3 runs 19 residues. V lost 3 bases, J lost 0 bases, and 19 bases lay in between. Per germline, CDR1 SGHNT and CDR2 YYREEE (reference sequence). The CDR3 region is CASSSRMATPLSGANVLTF. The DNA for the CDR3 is TGTGCCAGCAGCTCCAGGATGGCTACACCTCTCTCTGGGGCCAACGTCCTGACTTTC.

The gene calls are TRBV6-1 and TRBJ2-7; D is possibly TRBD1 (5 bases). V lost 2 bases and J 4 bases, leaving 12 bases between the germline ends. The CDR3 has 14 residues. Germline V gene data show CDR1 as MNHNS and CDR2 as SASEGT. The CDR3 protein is CASSESGQSYEQYF. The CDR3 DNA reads TGTGCCAGCAGTGAATCAGGACAATCATACGAGCAGTACTTC.